This TCR beta chain was sequenced in a study of T-cell reconstitution after alpha-beta-depleted transplantation in children. The CDR3 is 16 residues long. The J segment lost 4 bases and the V segment lost 1 base, leaving 7 bases of the junction unmatched. The germline V gene has CDR1 SEHNR and CDR2 FQNEAQ (reference sequence). General study results and limits: Reportedly, roughly two months post-transplant, alpha-beta T cells arose from several hundred expanded graft clones. Newly generated T cells supplied most T-cell counts and diversity one year post-transplant. Day-60 TCRbeta diversity that was high in some patients was derived from surviving recipient T cells and thymic progenitors.

This clonotype was recorded at least ten times. What it recognizes is unknown. The library targeted TCRbeta and was prepared with unique molecular identifiers. TCRdb passed the PCR reads through MiXCR, listing each CDR3 protein once. The sample contains about 280,000 distinct CDR3 sequences, about 9.9% of which appear only once. This sequence joins TRBV7-9 and TRBJ2-7, with 10 bases that match TRBD2. The sequence derives from a male patient aged 2 to 9 who had a stem cell transplant for chronic granulomatous disease, so the T cells may come from the graft donor. Sample: peripheral blood, taken 180 days after TCRalphabeta/CD19-depleted stem cell transplant. CDR3 DNA sequence: TGTGCCAGCAGCTTAGTGCTAGCGGGAGCTCGTTACGAGCAGTACTTC. This translates into CASSLVLAGARYEQYF.